The 9 T cell receptor beta chains presented below share a single source sample, sequenced in a study of regulatory and conventional T cells in RAG deficiency. Conventional CD4+ T cells were sorted from blood as CD25-low CD127-high cells. The repertoire was sequenced with immunoSEQ multiplex PCR; TCRdb's copy has only in-frame clones and lacks some. The repertoire holds 25,000 to 30,000 clones, with around 96% as singletons. In addition, the sample was reused for a study of regulatory T cells. That paper adds: Amplification used 52 TRBV primers and 13 TRBJ primers.

Sequencing was performed on CD25- CD4+ T cells sorted from blood. The receptor set was obtained from a human donor in good health.

The chain recombines TRBV6-1 with TRBJ2-3; maybe TRBD1 (5 bases). Germline lookup yields CDR1 MNHNS and CDR2 SASEGT. The CDR3 contains 18 residues. The V and J ends lost 1 base and 3 bases respectively, with 20 bases between them. The CDR3 reads CASSEGRHFKGWTDTQYF. The CDR3 DNA reads TGTGCCAGCAGTGAAGGGCGACATTTTAAGGGGTGGACAGATACGCAGTATTTT.

V usage is TRBV7-6 and J usage is TRBJ1-6, with a weak D call TRBD1 (5 bases). This CDR3 has 15 residues. The germline gives CDR1 SGHVS, CDR2 FNYEAQ. Trimming pared 5 bases from V and 9 bases from J, leaving 17 bases between. The CDR3 sequence: CASSLGRAGFSPLHF. CDR3 nucleotides: TGTGCCAGCAGCCTCGGCAGGGCGGGATTTTCACCCCTCCACTTT.

The CDR3 region is CASSLAGGAQYF. CDR3 in DNA: TGTGCCAGCAGTTTGGCAGGCGGGGCCCAGTACTTC. The V call is TRBV28, the J call TRBJ2-5; maybe TRBD2 (6 bases). Trimming pared 3 bases from V and 9 bases from J, leaving 11 bases between. This CDR3 has 12 residues. Germline values: CDR1 MDHEN, CDR2 SYDVKM.

The chain recombines TRBV2 with TRBJ1-1; possible D gene TRBD1, 5 bases. From germline, CDR1 is SNHLY and CDR2 FYNNEI. V lost 4 bases and J 6 bases, leaving 18 bases between the germline ends. This CDR3 spans 15 amino acids. CDR3 residues: CASSGLSGKPPEAFF. The DNA of the CDR3 is TGTGCCAGCAGTGGTTTGTCAGGGAAGCCCCCTGAAGCTTTCTTT.

The genes are TRBV4-1 and TRBJ2-5, with TRBD2 matching 8 bases. The germline CDR1 and CDR2 sequences are MGHRA and YSYEKL. This CDR3 contains 19 residues. Trimming cost V 1 base and J 7 bases; bases outside gene matches: 20. The CDR3 reads CASSQGIPGGVAARGTQYF. CDR3 coding DNA: TGCGCCAGCAGCCAAGGAATACCGGGAGGGGTAGCGGCCAGGGGGACCCAGTACTTC.

Of note for this clone: The germline gene is not matched at one end of the junction; a read error may be the cause. The chain carries TRBV30 and TRBJ2-7, with unresolved D. This CDR3 has 12 residues. CDR1 is GTSNPN and CDR2 is SVGIG in the germline V gene (reference sequence). The CDR3 sequence is CAWSVNGYERYF. The CDR3 DNA is TGTGCCTGGAGTGTTAACGGCTACGAGCGGTACTTC.

The rearrangement links TRBV7-9 to TRBJ1-4; 7 bases map to TRBD1. The CDR3 loop spans 15 amino acids. Germline values: CDR1 SEHNR, CDR2 FQNEAQ (reference sequence). V shed 1 base, J shed 5 bases, and the junction held 4 bases outside the gene matches. The CDR3 loop reads CASSLVQGVNEKLFF. The CDR3 coding sequence is TGTGCCAGCAGCTTAGTTCAGGGGGTGAATGAAAAACTGTTTTTT.

The genes are TRBV11-2 and TRBJ2-1, with 7 bases that match TRBD2. This CDR3 comprises 15 residues. Germline CDR1 reads SGHAT; CDR2 reads FQNNGV. Trimming at V came to 3 bases and at J to 0 bases, leaving 2 bases not matched to a gene. The chain's CDR3 is CASSFSSGSYNEQFF. The CDR3 region has the DNA TGTGCCAGCAGCTTCTCTAGCGGCTCCTACAATGAGCAGTTCTTC.

The chain is built from TRBV7-9 and TRBJ1-1; a weak D match, TRBD1 (6 bases). Trimming left V 1 base short and J 1 base short, with 13 bases between. Germline CDR1 and CDR2: SEHNR and FQNEAQ (reference sequence). The CDR3 totals 16 residues. This CDR3 is CASSLEQGLGNTEAFF. The CDR3 DNA reads TGTGCCAGCAGCTTAGAGCAGGGGCTTGGGAACACTGAAGCTTTCTTT.